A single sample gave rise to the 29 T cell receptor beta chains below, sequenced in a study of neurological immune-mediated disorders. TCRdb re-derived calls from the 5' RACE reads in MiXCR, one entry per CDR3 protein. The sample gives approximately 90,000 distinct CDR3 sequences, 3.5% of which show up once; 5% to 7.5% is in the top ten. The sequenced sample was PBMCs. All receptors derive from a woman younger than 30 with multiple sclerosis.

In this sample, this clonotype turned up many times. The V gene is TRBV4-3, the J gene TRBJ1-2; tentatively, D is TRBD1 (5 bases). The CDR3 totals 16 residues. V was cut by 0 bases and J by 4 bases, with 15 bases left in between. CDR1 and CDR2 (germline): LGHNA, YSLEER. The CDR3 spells CASSQDGQGLFYGYTF. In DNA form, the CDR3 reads TGCGCCAGCAGCCAAGATGGGCAGGGACTCTTCTATGGCTACACCTTC.

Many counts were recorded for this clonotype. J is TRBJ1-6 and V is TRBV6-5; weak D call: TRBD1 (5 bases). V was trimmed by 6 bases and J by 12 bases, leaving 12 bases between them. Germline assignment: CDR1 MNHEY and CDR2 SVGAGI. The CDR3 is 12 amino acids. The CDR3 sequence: CASSRRGQPLHF. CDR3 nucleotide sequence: TGTGCCAGCAGCCGACGGGGCCAACCCCTCCACTTT.

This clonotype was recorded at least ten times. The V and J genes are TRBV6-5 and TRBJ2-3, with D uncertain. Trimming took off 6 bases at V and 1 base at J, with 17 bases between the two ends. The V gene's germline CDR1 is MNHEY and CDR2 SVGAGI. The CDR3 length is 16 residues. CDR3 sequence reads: CASRPGVAVRTDTQYF. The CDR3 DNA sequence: TGTGCCAGCAGGCCTGGGGTTGCTGTTCGCACAGATACGCAGTATTTT.

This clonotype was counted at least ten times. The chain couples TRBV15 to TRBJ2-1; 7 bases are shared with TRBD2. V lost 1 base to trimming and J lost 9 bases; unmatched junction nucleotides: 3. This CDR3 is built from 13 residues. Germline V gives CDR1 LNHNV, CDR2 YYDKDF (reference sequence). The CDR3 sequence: CATSRGGEGEQFF. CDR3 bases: TGTGCCACCAGCAGAGGGGGGGAGGGTGAGCAGTTCTTC. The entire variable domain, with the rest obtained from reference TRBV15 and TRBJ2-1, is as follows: DAMVIQNPRYQVTQFGKPVTLSCSQTLNHNVMYWYQQKSSQAPKLLFHYYDKDFNNEADTPDNFQSRRPNTSFCFLDIRSPGLGDTAMYLCATSRGGEGEQFFGPGTRLTVL.

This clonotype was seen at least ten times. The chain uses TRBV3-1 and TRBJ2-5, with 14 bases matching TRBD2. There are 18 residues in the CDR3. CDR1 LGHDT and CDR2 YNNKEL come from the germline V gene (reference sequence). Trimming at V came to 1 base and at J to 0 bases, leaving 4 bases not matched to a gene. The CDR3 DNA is TGTGCCAGCAGCCAAGGACTAGCGGGGGGGCGCGACCAAGAGACCCAGTACTTC. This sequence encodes CASSQGLAGGRDQETQYF.

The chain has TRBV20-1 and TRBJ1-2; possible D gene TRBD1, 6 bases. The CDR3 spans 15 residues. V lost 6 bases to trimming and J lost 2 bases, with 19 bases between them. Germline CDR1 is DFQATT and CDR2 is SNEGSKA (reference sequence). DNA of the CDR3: TGCAGTGCGGGTAGCTCCGGGACACACAACTATGGCTACACCTTC. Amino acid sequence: CSAGSSGTHNYGYTF.

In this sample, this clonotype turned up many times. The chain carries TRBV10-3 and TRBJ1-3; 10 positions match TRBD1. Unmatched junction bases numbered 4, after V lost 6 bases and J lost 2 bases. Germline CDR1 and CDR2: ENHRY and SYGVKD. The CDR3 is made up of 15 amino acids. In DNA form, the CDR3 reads TGTGCCATCAGCGATGGGACAGGGGCTGGAAACACCATATATTTT. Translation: CAISDGTGAGNTIYF.

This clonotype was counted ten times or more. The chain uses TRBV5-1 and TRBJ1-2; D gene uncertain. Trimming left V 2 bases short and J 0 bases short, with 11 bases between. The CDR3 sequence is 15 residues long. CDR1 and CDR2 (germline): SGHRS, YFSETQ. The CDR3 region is CASSFMTGTNYGYTF. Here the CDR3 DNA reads TGCGCCAGCAGCTTTATGACGGGGACTAACTATGGCTACACCTTC.

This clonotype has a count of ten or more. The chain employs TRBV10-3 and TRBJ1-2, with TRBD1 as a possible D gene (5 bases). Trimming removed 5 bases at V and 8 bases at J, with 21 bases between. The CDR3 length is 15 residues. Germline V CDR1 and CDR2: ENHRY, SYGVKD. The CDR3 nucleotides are TGTGCCATCAGTACCCAGGAAGCAGGGACGTCCGGCTACACCTTC. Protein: CAISTQEAGTSGYTF.

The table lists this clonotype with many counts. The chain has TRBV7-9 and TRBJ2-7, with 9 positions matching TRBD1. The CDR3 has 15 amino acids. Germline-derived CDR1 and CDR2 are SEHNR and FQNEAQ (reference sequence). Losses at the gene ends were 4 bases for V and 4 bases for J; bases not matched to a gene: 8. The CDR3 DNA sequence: TGTGCCAGCAGCTCCCCCGGACAGGGGATATACGAGCAGTACTTC. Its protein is CASSSPGQGIYEQYF.

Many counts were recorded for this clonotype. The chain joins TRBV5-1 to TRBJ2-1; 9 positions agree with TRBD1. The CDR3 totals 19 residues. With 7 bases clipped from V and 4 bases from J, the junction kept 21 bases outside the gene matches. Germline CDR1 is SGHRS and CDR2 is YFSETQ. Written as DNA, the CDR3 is TGCGCCAGCGCCCCCCGGGGACAGGGAGCCCTTCAAGCGTACAATGAGCAGTTCTTC. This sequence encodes CASAPRGQGALQAYNEQFF.

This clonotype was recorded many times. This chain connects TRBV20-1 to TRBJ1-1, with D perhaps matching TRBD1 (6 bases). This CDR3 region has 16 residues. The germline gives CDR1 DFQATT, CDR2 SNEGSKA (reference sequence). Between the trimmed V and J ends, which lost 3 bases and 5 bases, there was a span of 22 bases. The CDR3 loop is CSARRGITGKITEAFF. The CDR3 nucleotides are TGCAGTGCTAGGAGGGGGATAACAGGGAAGATAACTGAAGCTTTCTTT.

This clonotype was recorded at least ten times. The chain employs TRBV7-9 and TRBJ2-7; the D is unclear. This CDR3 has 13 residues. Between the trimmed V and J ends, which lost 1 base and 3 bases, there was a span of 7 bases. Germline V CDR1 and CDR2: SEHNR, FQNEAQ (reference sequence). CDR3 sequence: CASSLGVRYEQYF. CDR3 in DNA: TGTGCCAGCAGCTTAGGGGTCCGCTACGAGCAGTACTTC.

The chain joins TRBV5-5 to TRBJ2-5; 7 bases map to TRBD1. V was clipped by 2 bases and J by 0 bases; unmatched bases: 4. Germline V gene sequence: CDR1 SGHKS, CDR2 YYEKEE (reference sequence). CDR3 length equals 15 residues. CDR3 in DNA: TGTGCCAGCAGCTTTGGCAGGGGGTACCAAGAGACCCAGTACTTC. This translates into CASSFGRGYQETQYF.

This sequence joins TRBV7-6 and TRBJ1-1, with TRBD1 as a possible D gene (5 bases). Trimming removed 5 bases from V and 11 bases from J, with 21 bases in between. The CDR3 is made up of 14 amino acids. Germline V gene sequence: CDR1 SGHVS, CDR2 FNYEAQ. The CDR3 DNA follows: TGTGCCAGCAGCAGTACCATCGGGACGGGTCGGGCTTTCTTT. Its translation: CASSSTIGTGRAFF.

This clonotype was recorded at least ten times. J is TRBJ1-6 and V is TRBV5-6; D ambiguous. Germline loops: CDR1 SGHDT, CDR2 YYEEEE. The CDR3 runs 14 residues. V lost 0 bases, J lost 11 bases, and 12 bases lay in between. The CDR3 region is CASSLEQKNAPLHF. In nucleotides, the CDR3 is TGTGCCAGCAGCTTGGAACAGAAAAATGCACCCCTCCACTTT.

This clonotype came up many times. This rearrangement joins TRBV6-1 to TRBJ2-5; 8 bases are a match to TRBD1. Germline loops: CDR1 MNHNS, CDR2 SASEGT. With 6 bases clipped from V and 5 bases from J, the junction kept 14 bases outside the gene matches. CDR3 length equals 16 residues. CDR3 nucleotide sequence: TGTGCCAGCAGCGACATCGCGGACAGGGTGGGGGAGACCCAGTACTTC. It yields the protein CASSDIADRVGETQYF.

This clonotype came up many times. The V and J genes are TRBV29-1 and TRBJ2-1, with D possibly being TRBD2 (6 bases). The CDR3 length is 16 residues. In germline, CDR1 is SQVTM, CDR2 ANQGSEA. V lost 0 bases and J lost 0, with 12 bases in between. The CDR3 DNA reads TGCAGCGTTGAAGATATTAGCGGAACCTCCTACAATGAGCAGTTCTTC. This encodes CSVEDISGTSYNEQFF.

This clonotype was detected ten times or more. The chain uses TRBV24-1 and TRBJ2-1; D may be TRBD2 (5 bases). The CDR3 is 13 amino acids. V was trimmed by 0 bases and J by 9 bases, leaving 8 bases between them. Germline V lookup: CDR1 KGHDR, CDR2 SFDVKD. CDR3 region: CATSDLLGSEQFF. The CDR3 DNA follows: TGTGCCACCAGTGATTTGTTGGGGAGTGAGCAGTTCTTC.

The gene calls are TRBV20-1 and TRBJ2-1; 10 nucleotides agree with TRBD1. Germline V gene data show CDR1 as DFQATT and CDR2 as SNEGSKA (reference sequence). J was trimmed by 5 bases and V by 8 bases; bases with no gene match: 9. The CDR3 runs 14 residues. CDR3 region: CSIPRTGGNNEQFF. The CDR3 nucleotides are TGCAGTATACCTCGGACAGGGGGGAACAATGAGCAGTTCTTC.

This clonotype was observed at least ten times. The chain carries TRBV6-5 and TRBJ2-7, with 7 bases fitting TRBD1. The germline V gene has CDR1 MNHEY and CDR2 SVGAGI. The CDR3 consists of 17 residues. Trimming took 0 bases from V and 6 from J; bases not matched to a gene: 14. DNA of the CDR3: TGTGCCAGCAGTTACTCCACGGTCGGCAGGGGGAGTGGCGAGCAGTACTTC. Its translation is CASSYSTVGRGSGEQYF.

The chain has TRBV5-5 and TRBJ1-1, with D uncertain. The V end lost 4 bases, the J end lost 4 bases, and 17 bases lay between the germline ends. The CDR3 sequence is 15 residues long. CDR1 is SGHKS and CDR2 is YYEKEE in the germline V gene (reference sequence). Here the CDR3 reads CASSHESTRGTEAFF. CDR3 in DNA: TGTGCCAGCAGCCACGAGTCGACCAGAGGCACTGAAGCTTTCTTT.

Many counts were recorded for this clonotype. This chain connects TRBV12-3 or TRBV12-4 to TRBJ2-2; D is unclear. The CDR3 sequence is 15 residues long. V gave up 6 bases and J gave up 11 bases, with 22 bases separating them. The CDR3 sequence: CASSLEGLGLGELFF. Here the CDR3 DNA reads TGTGCCAGCAGCCTAGAAGGGCTAGGGCTTGGAGAGCTGTTTTTT.

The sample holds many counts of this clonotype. The CDR3 DNA follows: TGTGCCAGTAGAGGACTAGCGGGGGGGCCCGGCTACGAGCAGTACTTC. Translated, it gives CASRGLAGGPGYEQYF. This rearrangement joins TRBV19 to TRBJ2-7, with 15 bases lining up with TRBD2. V shed 6 bases, J shed 3 bases, and the junction held 6 bases outside the gene matches. The germline V gene has CDR1 LNHDA and CDR2 SQIVND (reference sequence). The CDR3 length is 16 residues. The full variable domain, rest sourced from reference TRBV19 and TRBJ2-7, is DGGITQSPKYLFRKEGQNVTLSCEQNLNHDAMYWYRQDPGQGLRLIYYSQIVNDFQKGDIAEGYSVSREKKESFPLTVTSAQKNPTAFYLCASRGLAGGPGYEQYFGPGTRLTVT.

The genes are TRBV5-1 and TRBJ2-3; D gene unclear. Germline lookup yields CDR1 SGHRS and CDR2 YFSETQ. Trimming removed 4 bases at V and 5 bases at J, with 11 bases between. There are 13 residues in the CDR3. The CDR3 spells CASSAMGEDTQYF. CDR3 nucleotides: TGCGCCAGCAGCGCGATGGGTGAAGATACGCAGTATTTT.

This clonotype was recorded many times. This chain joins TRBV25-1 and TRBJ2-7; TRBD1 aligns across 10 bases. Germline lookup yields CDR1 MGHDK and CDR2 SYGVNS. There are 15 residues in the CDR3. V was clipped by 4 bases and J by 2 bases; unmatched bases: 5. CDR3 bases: TGTGCCAGCAGTGGGGATGACAGGGGGCCCTACGAGCAGTACTTC. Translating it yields CASSGDDRGPYEQYF.

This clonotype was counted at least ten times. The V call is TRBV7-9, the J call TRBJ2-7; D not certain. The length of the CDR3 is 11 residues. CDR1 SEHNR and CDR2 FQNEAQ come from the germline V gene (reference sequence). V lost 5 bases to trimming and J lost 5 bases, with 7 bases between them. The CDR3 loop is CASSPRDEQYF. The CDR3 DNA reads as TGTGCCAGCAGCCCCCGGGACGAGCAGTACTTC.

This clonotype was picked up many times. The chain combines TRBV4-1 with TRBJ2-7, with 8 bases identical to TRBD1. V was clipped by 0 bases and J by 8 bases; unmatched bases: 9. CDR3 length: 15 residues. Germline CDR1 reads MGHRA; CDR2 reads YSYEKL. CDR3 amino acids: CASSQEFGTGRKQYF. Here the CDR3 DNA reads TGCGCCAGCAGCCAAGAGTTCGGGACAGGTCGTAAGCAGTACTTC.

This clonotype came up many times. CDR3 in DNA: TGCGCCAGCAGGGGGAGCCTAATTAATTCACCCCTCCACTTT. As protein: CASRGSLINSPLHF. The chain uses TRBV5-1 and TRBJ1-6, with D uncertain. V was cut by 5 bases and J by 6 bases, with 12 bases left in between. This CDR3 region has 14 residues. The V gene's germline CDR1 is SGHRS and CDR2 YFSETQ.